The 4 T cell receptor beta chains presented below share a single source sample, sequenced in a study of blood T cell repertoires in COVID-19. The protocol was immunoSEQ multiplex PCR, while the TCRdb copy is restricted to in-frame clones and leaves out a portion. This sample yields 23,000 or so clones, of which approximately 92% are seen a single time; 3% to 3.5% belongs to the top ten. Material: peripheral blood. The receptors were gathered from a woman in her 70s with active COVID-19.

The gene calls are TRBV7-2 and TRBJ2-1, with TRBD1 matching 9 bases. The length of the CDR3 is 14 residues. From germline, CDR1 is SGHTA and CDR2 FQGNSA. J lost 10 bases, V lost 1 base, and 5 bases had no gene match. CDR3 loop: CASSLETGGGEQFF. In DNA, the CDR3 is TGTGCCAGCAGCTTAGAAACAGGGGGCGGGGAGCAGTTCTTC.

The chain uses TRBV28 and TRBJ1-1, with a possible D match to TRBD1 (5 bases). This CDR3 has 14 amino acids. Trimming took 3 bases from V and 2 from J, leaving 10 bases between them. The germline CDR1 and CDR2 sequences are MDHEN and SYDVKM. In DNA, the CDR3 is TGTGCCAGCAGTTTTACCGGGACTAACACTGAAGCTTTCTTT. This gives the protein CASSFTGTNTEAFF.

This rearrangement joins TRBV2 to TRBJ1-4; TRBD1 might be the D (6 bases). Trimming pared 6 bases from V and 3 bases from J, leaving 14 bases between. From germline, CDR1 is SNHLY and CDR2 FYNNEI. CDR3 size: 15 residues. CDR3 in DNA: TGTGCCAGCAGCCGAGAGGGGGGGGCTAATGAAAAACTGTTTTTT. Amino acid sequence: CASSREGGANEKLFF.

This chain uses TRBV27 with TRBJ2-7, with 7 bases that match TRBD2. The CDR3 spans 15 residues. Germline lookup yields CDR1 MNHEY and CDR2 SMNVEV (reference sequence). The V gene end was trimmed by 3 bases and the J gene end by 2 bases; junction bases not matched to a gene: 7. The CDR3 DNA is TGTGCCAGCAGTTTGGCTAGCGGTGATACCTACGAGCAGTACTTC. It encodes CASSLASGDTYEQYF.